A selection of T cell receptor beta chains follows, all from one sample in a study of vaccination and CD4 T cells after COVID-19. No cognate antigen is known for these TCRs. TCRdb itself ran the PCR reads through MiXCR, one entry per CDR3 protein. This sample has some 9,600 distinct CDR3 sequences, with roughly 64% found just once. Specimen: CD4+ T cells from blood, cultured in vitro. The receptors come from a human donor who had recovered from COVID-19. Both conserved end residues are part of each CDR3. D genes are given only for firm matches. Clone size is stated in some rows and not others, as once, few, many or a class when expanded.

J gene | D gene | clone size | V gene | CDR3 DNA | CDR3 protein
TRBJ2-1 | NA | NA | TRBV24-1 | TGTGCCACCAGTGACCCCCTACGCGGGGACGAGCAGTTCTTC | CATSDPLRGDEQFF
TRBJ1-5 | NA | few | TRBV6-5 | TGTGCCAGCAGTTACTCGCCAACAGGGTTGCTGTTTTGGCCCCAGCATTTT | CASSYSPTGLLFWPQHF
TRBJ2-7 | NA | NA | TRBV7-6 | TGTGCCAGCAGCCCCCCGGGGGCAGAGGGGGAGCAGTACTTC | CASSPPGAEGEQYF
TRBJ1-2 | NA | few | TRBV5-1 | TGCGCCAGCAGCTTGAACTCGTTCCCAGGGGATGGCTACACCTTC | CASSLNSFPGDGYTF
TRBJ1-1 | TRBD1 | NA | TRBV6-1 | TGTGCCAGCAGAAGCCAGGGGGCCACTGAAGCTTTCTTT | CASRSQGATEAFF
TRBJ1-1 | NA | few | TRBV11-2 | TGTGCCAGCAGCTTATTACGGATGAACACTGAAGCTTTCTTT | CASSLLRMNTEAFF
TRBJ1-2 | NA | few | TRBV6-1 | TGTGCCAGCACTCCGGTGTTTGGGATCTATGGCTACACCTTC | CASTPVFGIYGYTF
TRBJ2-3 | TRBD1 | NA | TRBV10-3 | TGTGCCATCAGTGATGGGACAGGGCCTTCAGGTACGCAGTATTTT | CAISDGTGPSGTQYF
TRBJ1-6 | NA | NA | TRBV7-2 | TGTGCCAGCAGCCCGATGCCGGCCGGATCCAGATCACCCCTCCACTTT | CASSPMPAGSRSPLHF
TRBJ1-1 | NA | NA | TRBV12-3/TRBV12-4 | TGTGCCAGCAGTTTAGCGTCAGGGCCGACTGAAGCTTTCTTT | CASSLASGPTEAFF
TRBJ1-6 | NA | NA | TRBV5-1 | TGCGCCAGCAGCTGGGGGGGGACCACCTATAATTCACCCCTCCACTTT | CASSWGGTTYNSPLHF
TRBJ2-2 | TRBD1 | once | TRBV19 | TGTGCCAGTAGCCCCAACAGGGGAACCGGGGAGCTGTTTTTT | CASSPNRGTGELFF
TRBJ1-1 | NA | few | TRBV6-2/TRBV6-3 | TGTGCCAGCAGTTACTCGTGGGGTCCCACTGAAGCTTTCTTT | CASSYSWGPTEAFF
TRBJ1-2 | NA | once | TRBV6-1 | TGTGCCAGCAGAAAGGGATCTAACTATGGCTACACCTTC | CASRKGSNYGYTF
TRBJ2-7 | NA | medium-sized | TRBV7-9 | TGTGCCAGCAGCCCTAGAGGGACTCGAGATGGGTACGAGCAGTACTTC | CASSPRGTRDGYEQYF
TRBJ2-5 | NA | NA | TRBV5-6 | TGTGCCAGCAGCTTGAACGTAGAGACCCAGTACTTC | CASSLNVETQYF
TRBJ2-3 | TRBD1 | few | TRBV5-1 | TGCGCCAGCAGCTGGCCAATCAGGACAGGGGCTGATACGCAGTATTTT | CASSWPIRTGADTQYF
TRBJ2-1 | NA | NA | TRBV7-2 | TGTGCCAGCAGCTTAAATAGCTGGAATGAGCAGTTCTTC | CASSLNSWNEQFF
TRBJ2-7 | NA | NA | TRBV14 | TGTGCCAGCAGCCTTCGGCCAGGGCACTACGAGCAGTACTTC | CASSLRPGHYEQYF
TRBJ2-7 | NA | NA | TRBV4-3 | TGCGCCAGCAGCCAATCCCCGGGCTACGAGCAGTACTTC | CASSQSPGYEQYF
TRBJ1-6 | NA | NA | TRBV6-1 | TGTGCCAGCAGAAAGGGGGATTCACCCCTCCACTTT | CASRKGDSPLHF
TRBJ2-5 | NA | NA | TRBV20-1 | TGCAGTGCTAGAGGCCAGGCGGGGGCCCCGACCCAGTACTTC | CSARGQAGAPTQYF
TRBJ1-2 | TRBD1 | NA | TRBV19 | TGTGCCAGTAGTACCCGCTCCTCCCAGGGGGCCGGGTATGGCTACACCTTC | CASSTRSSQGAGYGYTF
TRBJ2-7 | NA | few | TRBV7-2 | TGTGCCAGCAGCTTAATGGGGTACCCCTACGAGCAGTACTTC | CASSLMGYPYEQYF
TRBJ1-3 | NA | NA | TRBV6-5 | TGTGCCAGCAGTTACGGTGTGTCTGGAAACACCATATATTTT | CASSYGVSGNTIYF
TRBJ1-2 | NA | NA | TRBV2 | TGTGCCAGCAGTGGGGGTGCTAACTATGGCTACACCTTC | CASSGGANYGYTF
TRBJ1-2 | TRBD1 | NA | TRBV7-9 | TGTGCCAGCAGCCTAAACGACAGGGAGGAGGCTGGCTACACCTTC | CASSLNDREEAGYTF
TRBJ2-1 | TRBD2 | few | TRBV7-2 | TGTGCCAGCAGCTTAGGCGGGGGGAGGGTAAATGAGCAGTTCTTC | CASSLGGGRVNEQFF
TRBJ2-5 | NA | once | TRBV18 | TGTGCCAGCTCGCCCCAAGGGAACTCCGGGACCCAGTACTTC | CASSPQGNSGTQYF
TRBJ1-1 | NA | NA | TRBV6-1 | TGTGCCAGCAGTCGCTCGGGAGGCACTGAAGCTTTCTTT | CASSRSGGTEAFF
TRBJ2-1 | TRBD2 | NA | TRBV4-3 | TGCGCCAGCAGCCTACGGACTAGCCCCGATGAGCAGTTCTTC | CASSLRTSPDEQFF
TRBJ2-2 | NA | NA | TRBV6-4 | TGTGCCAGCAGTTTGGACACCGGGGAGCTGTTTTTT | CASSLDTGELFF
TRBJ2-7 | TRBD1 | NA | TRBV5-1 | TGCGCCAGCAGACCCGACAGGGGCGAGCAGTACTTC | CASRPDRGEQYF
TRBJ1-5 | NA | few | TRBV12-3/TRBV12-4 | TGTGCCAGCAGTATGGGGAGTCAGCCCCAGCATTTT | CASSMGSQPQHF
TRBJ2-7 | NA | few | TRBV20-1 | TGCAGTGCTCGGGGGGACACATCCTACGAGCAGTACTTC | CSARGDTSYEQYF
TRBJ2-1 | NA | NA | TRBV12-3/TRBV12-4 | TGTGCCAGCAGCCTGGGACTCCGGACCTACAATGAGCAGTTCTTC | CASSLGLRTYNEQFF
TRBJ1-2 | TRBD1 | NA | TRBV12-3/TRBV12-4 | TGTGCCAGCAGCTCCCCTCGGACAGGTTGGAGCTATGGCTACACCTTC | CASSSPRTGWSYGYTF
TRBJ2-7 | NA | few | TRBV20-1 | TGCAGTGCTAGACTCGACAGGACCAACGAGCAGTACTTC | CSARLDRTNEQYF
TRBJ1-1 | NA | NA | TRBV30 | TGTGCCTGGGCATTCGCGCACACTGAAGCTTTCTTT | CAWAFAHTEAFF
TRBJ2-1 | TRBD2 | NA | TRBV20-1 | TGCAGTGCATGGACTAGTGAGGAGCAGTTCTTC | CSAWTSEEQFF
TRBJ1-5 | NA | once | TRBV21-1 | TGTGCCAGCAGCAGGGGACAGGTGAAATATAGCAATCAGCCCCAGCATTTT | CASSRGQVKYSNQPQHF
TRBJ2-6 | NA | few | TRBV6-2/TRBV6-3 | TGTGCCAGCAGTTACAGCTCTGGGGCCAACGTCCTGACTTTC | CASSYSSGANVLTF